Presented here are 8 T cell receptor beta chains from one specimen sequenced in a study of sequential checkpoint blockade in melanoma. The repertoire was sequenced with immunoSEQ multiplex PCR; TCRdb's copy has only in-frame clones and lacks some. The data show under 20,000 clones, around 75% seen once. As for treatment: randomized to nivolumab then ipilimumab (arm A) or the reverse (arm B). The sequencing used CD8+ T cells sorted from blood (inferred from file names), collected from a patient given nivolumab and ipilimumab in sequence. These receptors were obtained from a human donor with melanoma.

This clone was picked up a small number of times. The chain couples TRBV7-9 to TRBJ2-7, with a tentative D call TRBD2 (5 bases). Germline V gene lookup returns CDR1 SEHNR and CDR2 FQNEAQ (reference sequence). The ends were cut back, 7 bases at V and 3 bases at J, with 10 bases in the middle. The CDR3 runs to 12 residues. The CDR3, as DNA: TGTGCCAGCACCAGCGGTGACTACGAGCAGTACTTC. It is translated as CASTSGDYEQYF.

This clone was seen a few times. V gene TRBV7-3 combines with J gene TRBJ2-1; 7 bases are shared with TRBD1. The CDR3 loop spans 13 amino acids. Germline loops: CDR1 SGHTA, CDR2 FQGTGA. V lost 5 bases and J lost 5; bases outside the gene matches: 3. The CDR3 protein is CASSRGQHNEQFF. In nucleotides, the CDR3 is TGTGCCAGCAGCCGGGGACAGCACAATGAGCAGTTCTTC.

As to this clone: Other nucleotide sequences in the sample specify the same CDR3. The chain links TRBV5-1 to TRBJ2-3; 8 nucleotides agree with TRBD1. The CDR3 loop spans 16 amino acids. Per germline, CDR1 SGHRS and CDR2 YFSETQ. V shed 0 bases, J shed 1 base, and the junction held 4 bases outside the gene matches. CDR3 in DNA: TGCGCCAGCAGCTTGGACAGGGGGAGAGGCACAGATACGCAGTATTTT. It yields the protein CASSLDRGRGTDTQYF.

The chain recombines TRBV7-3 with TRBJ2-1; D ambiguous. Looked up from germline, CDR1 is SGHTA and CDR2 is FQGTGA. This CDR3 has 15 amino acids. V shed 2 bases and J shed 0 bases, with 8 bases lying between them. CDR3 protein: CASSLFSSSYNEQFF. CDR3 nucleotides: TGTGCCAGCAGCTTATTTTCGAGCTCCTACAATGAGCAGTTCTTC.

V usage is TRBV30 and J usage is TRBJ2-2, with TRBD1 identical over 8 bases. The CDR3 extends over 15 amino acids. Germline V CDR1 and CDR2: GTSNPN, SVGIG (reference sequence). Trimming cost V 1 base and J 7 bases; bases outside gene matches: 8. Written as DNA, the CDR3 is TGTGCCTGGAGTGATGGGCAGGGGGCAGTCGGGGAGCTGTTTTTT. This translates into CAWSDGQGAVGELFF.

V and J are TRBV5-1 and TRBJ2-1; TRBD2 matches at 14 bases. V lost 4 bases to trimming and J lost 4 bases; unmatched junction nucleotides: 7. CDR3 size: 17 residues. The germline gives CDR1 SGHRS, CDR2 YFSETQ. The CDR3 region is CASSAGTSGSGYNEQFF. The CDR3 DNA reads as TGCGCCAGCAGCGCCGGGACTAGCGGGAGTGGGTACAATGAGCAGTTCTTC.

The V call is TRBV5-5, the J call TRBJ2-7; TRBD1 aligns across 8 bases. This CDR3 has 15 amino acids. Germline loops: CDR1 SGHKS, CDR2 YYEKEE (reference sequence). V trimming: 0 bases; J trimming: 2 bases; junction bases outside the gene matches: 4. CDR3 region: CASSLALGQAYEQYF. As DNA, the CDR3 is TGTGCCAGCAGCTTGGCCTTGGGACAGGCCTACGAGCAGTACTTC.

The chain joins TRBV6-6 to TRBJ2-5, with D possibly being TRBD2 (6 bases). Per the germline V gene, CDR1 is MNHNY and CDR2 is SVGAGI (reference sequence). Trimming took 4 bases from V and 5 from J, leaving 20 bases between them. The CDR3 length is 16 residues. CDR3 sequence reads: CASSSPGLLRTETQYF. The CDR3 DNA reads TGTGCCAGCAGTTCCCCGGGACTCCTCAGGACGGAGACCCAGTACTTC.